This T cell receptor beta chain was profiled in a study of cytomegalovirus exposure and HLA in healthy donors. Overall study results and limits: 150 or so TCR beta chains were listed as cytomegalovirus-associated.

The data were produced by immunoSEQ multiplex PCR, yet TCRdb's version contains in-frame clones alone and is incomplete. The sample has some 270,000 clones, 65% to 90% seen once; the top ten hold more than 0.8%. Turning to this clone: Its target is not known.

The V gene end was trimmed by 3 bases and the J gene end by 8 bases; junction bases not matched to a gene: 15. The length of the CDR3 is 17 residues. The germline CDR1 and CDR2 sequences are MNHNS and SASEGT. The specimen was PBMCs. The receptor's source is a woman between 18 and 29 years old in good health and CMV-seronegative. This rearrangement joins TRBV6-1 to TRBJ2-1; 8 nucleotides agree with TRBD2. The CDR3 spells CASSDFTWGLEIYEQFF. The CDR3 DNA sequence: TGTGCCAGCAGTGACTTTACTTGGGGACTAGAAATCTATGAGCAGTTCTTC.